This TCR beta chain was observed in a study of CD8 T cells in Susac syndrome. Reverse transcription used roughly 0.45 to 1 ug RNA and random hexamers. MiXCR, run by TCRdb on the immunoSEQ multiplex PCR reads, gives a single entry per CDR3 protein. In the table there are some 200,000 distinct CDR3 sequences, about 95% of which are singletons. CD8+ and CD4+ T cells taken from blood had their TCR beta sequenced. CDR1 DFQATT and CDR2 SNEGSKA come from the germline V gene (reference sequence). This CDR3 spans 15 amino acids. V was clipped by 1 base and J by 3 bases, with 13 bases between them. The chain carries TRBV20-1 and TRBJ2-4; TRBD1 is a possible D gene (6 bases). Sequencing used CD4+ T cells from PBMCs. This TCR derives from a human donor with multiple sclerosis. CDR3 protein: CSARVRTVSKNIQYF. The DNA for the CDR3 is TGCAGTGCTAGAGTCCGGACAGTCAGCAAAAACATTCAGTACTTC.